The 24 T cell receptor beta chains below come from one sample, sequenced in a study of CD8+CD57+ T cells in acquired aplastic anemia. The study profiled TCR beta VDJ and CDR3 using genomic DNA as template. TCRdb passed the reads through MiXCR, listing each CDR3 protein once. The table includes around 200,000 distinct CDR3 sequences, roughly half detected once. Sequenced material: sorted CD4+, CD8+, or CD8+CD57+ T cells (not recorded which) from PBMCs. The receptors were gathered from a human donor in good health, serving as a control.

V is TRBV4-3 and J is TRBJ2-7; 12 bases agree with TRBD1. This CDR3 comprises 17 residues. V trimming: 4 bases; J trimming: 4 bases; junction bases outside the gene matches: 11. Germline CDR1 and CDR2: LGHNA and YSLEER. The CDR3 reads CASSRQIPGQGAYEQYF. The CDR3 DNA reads TGCGCCAGCAGCCGGCAGATACCGGGACAGGGGGCTTACGAGCAGTACTTC.

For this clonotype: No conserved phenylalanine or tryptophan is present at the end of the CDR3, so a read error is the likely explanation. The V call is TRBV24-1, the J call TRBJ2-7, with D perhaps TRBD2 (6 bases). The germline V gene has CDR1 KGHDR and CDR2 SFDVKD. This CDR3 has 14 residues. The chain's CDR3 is CVTSDAGTSYEQYL. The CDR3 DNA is TGCGTCACCAGTGACGCGGGAACCTCCTACGAGCAGTACCTC.

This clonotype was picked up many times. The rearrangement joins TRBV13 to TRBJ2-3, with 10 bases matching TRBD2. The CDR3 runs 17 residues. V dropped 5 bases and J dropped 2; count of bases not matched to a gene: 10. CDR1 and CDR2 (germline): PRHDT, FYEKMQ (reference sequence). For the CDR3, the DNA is TGTGCCAGCAGCCCCCGTATAGCGGGGGGCCCCACAGATACGCAGTATTTT. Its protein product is CASSPRIAGGPTDTQYF.

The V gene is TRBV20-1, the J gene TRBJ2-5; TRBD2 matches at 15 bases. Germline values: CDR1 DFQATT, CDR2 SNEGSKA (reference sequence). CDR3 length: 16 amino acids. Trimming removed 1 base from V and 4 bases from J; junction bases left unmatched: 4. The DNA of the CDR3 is TGCAGTGCTAGAGGAGGACTAGCGGGAGGGGGAGAGACCCAGTACTTC. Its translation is CSARGGLAGGGETQYF.

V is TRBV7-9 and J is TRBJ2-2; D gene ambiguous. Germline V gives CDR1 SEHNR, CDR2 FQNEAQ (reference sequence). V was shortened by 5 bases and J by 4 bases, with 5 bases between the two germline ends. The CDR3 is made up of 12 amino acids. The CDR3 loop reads CASSPPTGELFF. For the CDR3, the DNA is TGTGCCAGCAGCCCCCCCACCGGGGAGCTGTTTTTT.

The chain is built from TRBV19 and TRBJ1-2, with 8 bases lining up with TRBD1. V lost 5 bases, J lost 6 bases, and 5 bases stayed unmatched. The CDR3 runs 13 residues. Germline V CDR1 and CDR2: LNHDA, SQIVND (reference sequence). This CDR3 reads CASSDQDRDGYTF. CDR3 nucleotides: TGTGCCAGTAGTGACCAGGACAGGGATGGCTACACCTTC.

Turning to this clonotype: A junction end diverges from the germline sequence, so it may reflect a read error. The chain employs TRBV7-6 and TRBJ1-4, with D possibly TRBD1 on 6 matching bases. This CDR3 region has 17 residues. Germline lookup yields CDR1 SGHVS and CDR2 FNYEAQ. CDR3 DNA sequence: TGTGCCAGCAGCTTAGGGGGCGCGGGGGCAACTAATGAAAAACTGTTTTTC. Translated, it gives CASSLGGAGATNEKLFF.

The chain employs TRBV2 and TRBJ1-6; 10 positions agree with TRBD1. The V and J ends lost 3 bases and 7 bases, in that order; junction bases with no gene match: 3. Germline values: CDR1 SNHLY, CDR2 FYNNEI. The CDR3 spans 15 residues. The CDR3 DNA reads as TGTGCCAGCAGTGACGGACAGGGGGACAATTCACCCCTCCACTTT. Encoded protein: CASSDGQGDNSPLHF.

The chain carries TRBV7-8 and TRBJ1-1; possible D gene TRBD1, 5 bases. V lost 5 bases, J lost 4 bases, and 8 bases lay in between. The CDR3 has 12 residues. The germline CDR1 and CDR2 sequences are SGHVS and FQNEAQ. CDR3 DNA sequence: TGTGCCAGCAGCGGGGGGGGCACTGAAGCTTTCTTT. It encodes CASSGGGTEAFF.

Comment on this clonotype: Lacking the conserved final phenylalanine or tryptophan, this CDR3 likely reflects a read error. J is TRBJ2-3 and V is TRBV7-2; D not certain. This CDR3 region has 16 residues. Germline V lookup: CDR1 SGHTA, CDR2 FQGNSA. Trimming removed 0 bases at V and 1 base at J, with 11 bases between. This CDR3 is CASSLASRTGTDTQYL. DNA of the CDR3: TGTGCCAGCAGCTTAGCATCTCGAACGGGCACAGATACGCAGTATCTT.

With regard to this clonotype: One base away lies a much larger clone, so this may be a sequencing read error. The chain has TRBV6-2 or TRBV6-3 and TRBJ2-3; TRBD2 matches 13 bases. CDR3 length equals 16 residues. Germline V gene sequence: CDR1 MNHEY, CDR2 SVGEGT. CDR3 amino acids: CASSGLAGVRTDAQYF. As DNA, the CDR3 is TGTGCCAGCAGCGGACTAGCGGGGGTTCGCACAGATGCGCAGTATTTT.

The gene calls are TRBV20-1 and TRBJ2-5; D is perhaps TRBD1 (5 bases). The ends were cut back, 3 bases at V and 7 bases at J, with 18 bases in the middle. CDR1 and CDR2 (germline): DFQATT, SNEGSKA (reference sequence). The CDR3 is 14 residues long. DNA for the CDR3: TGCAGTGCTAGTCGCAGGGTAGGACCGGGGACCCAGTACTTC. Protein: CSASRRVGPGTQYF.

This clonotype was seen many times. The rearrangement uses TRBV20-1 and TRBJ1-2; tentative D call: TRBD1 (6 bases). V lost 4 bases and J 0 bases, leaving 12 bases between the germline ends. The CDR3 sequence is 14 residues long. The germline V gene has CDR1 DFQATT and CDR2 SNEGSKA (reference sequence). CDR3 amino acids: CSATGSGANYGYTF. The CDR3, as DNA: TGCAGTGCTACCGGGTCAGGGGCTAACTATGGCTACACCTTC.

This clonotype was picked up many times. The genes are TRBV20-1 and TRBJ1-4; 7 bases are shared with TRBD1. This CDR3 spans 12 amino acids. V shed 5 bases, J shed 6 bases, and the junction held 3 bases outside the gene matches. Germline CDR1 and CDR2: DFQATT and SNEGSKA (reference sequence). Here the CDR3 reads CSAGGTDEKLFF. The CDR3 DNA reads TGCAGTGCTGGCGGGACAGATGAAAAACTGTTTTTT.

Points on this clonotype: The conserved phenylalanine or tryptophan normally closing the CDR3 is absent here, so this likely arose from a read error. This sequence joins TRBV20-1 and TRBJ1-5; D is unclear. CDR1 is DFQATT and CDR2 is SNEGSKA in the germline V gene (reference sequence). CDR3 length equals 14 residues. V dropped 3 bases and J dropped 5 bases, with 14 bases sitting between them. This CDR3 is CSASPPGNDQPQHV. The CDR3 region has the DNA TGCAGTGCTAGCCCGCCGGGGAACGATCAGCCCCAGCATGTT.

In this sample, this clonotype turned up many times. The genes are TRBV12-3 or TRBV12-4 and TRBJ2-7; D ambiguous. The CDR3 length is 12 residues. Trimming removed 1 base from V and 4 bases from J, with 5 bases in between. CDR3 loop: CASSLEAYEQYF. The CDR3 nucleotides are TGTGCCAGCAGTTTAGAGGCTTACGAGCAGTACTTC.

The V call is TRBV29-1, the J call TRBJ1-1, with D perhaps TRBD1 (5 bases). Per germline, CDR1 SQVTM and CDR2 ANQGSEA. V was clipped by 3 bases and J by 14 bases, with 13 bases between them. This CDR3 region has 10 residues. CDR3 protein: CSVEASGRFF. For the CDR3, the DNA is TGCAGCGTTGAGGCGTCAGGGCGGTTCTTT.

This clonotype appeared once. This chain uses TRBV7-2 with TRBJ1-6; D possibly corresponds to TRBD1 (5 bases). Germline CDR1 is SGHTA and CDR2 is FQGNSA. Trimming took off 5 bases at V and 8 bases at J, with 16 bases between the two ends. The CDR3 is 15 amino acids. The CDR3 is CASSQAGFVDSPLHF. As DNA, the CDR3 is TGTGCCAGCAGCCAAGCAGGGTTCGTCGATTCACCCCTCCACTTT.

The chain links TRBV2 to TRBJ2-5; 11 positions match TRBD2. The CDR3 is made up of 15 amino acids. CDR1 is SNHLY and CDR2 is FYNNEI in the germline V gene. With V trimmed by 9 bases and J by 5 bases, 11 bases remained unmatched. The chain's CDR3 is CARGGLAARRETQYF. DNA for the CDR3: TGTGCCAGAGGGGGACTAGCGGCTCGGCGGGAGACCCAGTACTTC. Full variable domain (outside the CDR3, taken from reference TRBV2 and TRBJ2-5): EPEVTQTPSHQVTQMGQEVILRCVPISNHLYFYWYRQILGQKVEFLVSFYNNEISEKSEIFDDQFSVERPDGSNFTLKIRSTKLEDSAMYFCARGGLAARRETQYFGPGTRLLVL.

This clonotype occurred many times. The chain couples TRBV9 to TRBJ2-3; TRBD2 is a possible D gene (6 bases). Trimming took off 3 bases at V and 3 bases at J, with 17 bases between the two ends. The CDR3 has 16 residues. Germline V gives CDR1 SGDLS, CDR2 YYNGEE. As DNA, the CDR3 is TGTGCCAGCAGCGAAGTCGGAGGGGCGGTAACAGATACGCAGTATTTT. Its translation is CASSEVGGAVTDTQYF.

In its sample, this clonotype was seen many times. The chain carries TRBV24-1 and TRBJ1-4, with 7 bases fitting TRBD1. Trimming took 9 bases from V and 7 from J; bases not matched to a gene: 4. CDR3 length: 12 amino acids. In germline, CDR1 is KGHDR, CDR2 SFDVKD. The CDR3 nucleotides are TGTGCCACCCCGGGACAGAGTGAAAAACTGTTTTTT. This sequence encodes CATPGQSEKLFF.

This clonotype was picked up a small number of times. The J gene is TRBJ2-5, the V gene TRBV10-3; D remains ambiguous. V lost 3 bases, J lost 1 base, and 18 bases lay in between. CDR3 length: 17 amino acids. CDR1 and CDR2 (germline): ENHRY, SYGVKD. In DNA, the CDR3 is TGTGCCATCAGTGACCCTCCCTGGGTGGCACGCCAAGAGACCCAGTACTTC. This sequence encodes CAISDPPWVARQETQYF.

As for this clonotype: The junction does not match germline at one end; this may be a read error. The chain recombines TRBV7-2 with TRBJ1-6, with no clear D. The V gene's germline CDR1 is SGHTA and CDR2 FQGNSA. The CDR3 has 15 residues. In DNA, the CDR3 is TGTGTCAGCAGCTTAGTAGCAGCCGCGGGCTCACCCCTCCACTTT. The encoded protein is CVSSLVAAAGSPLHF. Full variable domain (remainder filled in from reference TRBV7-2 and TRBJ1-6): GAGVSQSPSNKVTEKGKDVELRCDPISGHTALYWYRQSLGQGLEFLIYFQGNSAPDKSGLPSDRFSAERTGGSVSTLTIQRTQQEDSAVYLCVSSLVAAAGSPLHFGNGTRLTVT.

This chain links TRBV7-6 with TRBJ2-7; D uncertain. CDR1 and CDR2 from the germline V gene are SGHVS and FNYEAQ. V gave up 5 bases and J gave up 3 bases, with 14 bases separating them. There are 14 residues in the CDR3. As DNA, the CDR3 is TGTGCCAGCAGCCCCCCGCGAAGGGTCTACGAGCAGTACTTC. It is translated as CASSPPRRVYEQYF.